The entry below describes one T cell receptor beta chain. Its antigen remains unknown. Primers for the PCR totalled 60 Vbeta and 13 Jbeta. TCRdb keeps only in-frame clones here, not all; method: immunoSEQ multiplex PCR. Here the sample spans 95,000 to 130,000 clones, about 69% being singletons. The source of the sample is a study of cytomegalovirus exposure and HLA in healthy donors. Points from the study as a whole: In an earlier analysis, productive rearrangement rates for most beta V segments clustered near 87% or 30%.

Germline V lookup: CDR1 MGHRA, CDR2 YSYEKL. J gave up 5 bases and V 1 base, and 10 bases lay outside the gene matches. The CDR3 loop spans 17 amino acids. The clonotype originates from a young woman in good health and CMV-seronegative. Sequencing was carried out using PBMCs. V and J are TRBV4-1 and TRBJ1-5; 8 bases line up with TRBD1. The CDR3 sequence: CASSQVQGAKIHQPQHF. For the CDR3, the DNA is TGCGCCAGCAGCCAAGTTCAGGGGGCGAAGATCCATCAGCCCCAGCATTTT.